These 27 T cell receptor beta chains share one sample of origin, sequenced in a study of CD4 T cells in relation to SARS-CoV-2 and coronaviruses. Assay: immunoSEQ multiplex PCR; the TCRdb copy retains only in-frame clones and omits some. Here the sample spans about 40,000 clones, around 82% being singletons. Their specific antigens are unknown. The source material was naive CD4+ T cells from PBMCs, cultured in vitro. This sample's subset: naive CD4+ T cells isolated by negative enrichment. The receptors were gathered from an adult with COVID-19.

This clone was seen a few times. V usage is TRBV7-9 and J usage is TRBJ2-1, with TRBD2 matching 8 bases. CDR1 and CDR2 from the germline V gene are SEHNR and FQNEAQ (reference sequence). V lost 1 base and J lost 1; bases outside the gene matches: 12. The CDR3 has 19 residues. CDR3 sequence (DNA): TGTGCCAGCAGCTTAGAGCGCACTAGCGGAAAAATATCCTACAATGAGCAGTTCTTC. It yields the protein CASSLERTSGKISYNEQFF.

The chain employs TRBV6-4 and TRBJ2-6, with D maybe TRBD2 (5 bases). Per the germline V gene, CDR1 is MRHNA and CDR2 is SNTAGT. This CDR3 has 15 residues. V was pared by 2 bases and J by 0 bases, with 5 bases between. The chain's CDR3 is CASSDTSSGANVLTF. The DNA of the CDR3 is TGTGCCAGCAGTGACACTAGCTCTGGGGCCAACGTCCTGACTTTC.

This chain connects TRBV24-1 to TRBJ2-5, with 11 bases aligning to TRBD1. V trimming: 0 bases; J trimming: 4 bases; junction bases outside the gene matches: 6. Germline CDR1 is KGHDR and CDR2 is SFDVKD. This CDR3 comprises 17 residues. The DNA for the CDR3 is TGTGCCACCAGTGATTTGCTAGGGACAGGGGGTCGAGAGACCCAGTACTTC. It encodes CATSDLLGTGGRETQYF.

The chain joins TRBV19 to TRBJ2-2, with D maybe TRBD1 (5 bases). Germline values: CDR1 LNHDA, CDR2 SQIVND (reference sequence). This CDR3 is built from 13 residues. Trimming left V 11 bases short and J 3 bases short, with 13 bases between. Here the CDR3 reads CAAKDIYTGELFF. The DNA of the CDR3 is TGTGCCGCTAAGGACATATACACCGGGGAGCTGTTTTTT.

This clone was observed once. The chain is built from TRBV30 and TRBJ2-1, with 15 bases identical to TRBD2. V was pared by 2 bases and J by 8 bases, with 10 bases of the junction left unmatched. Germline V gene sequence: CDR1 GTSNPN, CDR2 SVGIG (reference sequence). CDR3 length: 17 amino acids. The CDR3 coding sequence is TGTGCCTGGAGTCCCGGACTAGGACTAGCGGGAGGGGATGAGCAGTTCTTC. This translates into CAWSPGLGLAGGDEQFF.

The chain uses TRBV5-1 and TRBJ2-3, with 8 nucleotides matching TRBD1. Germline assignment: CDR1 SGHRS and CDR2 YFSETQ. Germline trimming cut 4 bases from V and 5 bases from J; bases unmatched to any gene: 12. This CDR3 contains 16 residues. CDR3 region: CASSPGGPGGGDTQYF. The CDR3 nucleotides read TGCGCCAGCAGCCCCGGGGGCCCAGGGGGCGGAGATACGCAGTATTTT.

This clone was detected only once. The chain carries TRBV30 and TRBJ2-3; D is uncertain. The germline V and J ends were trimmed by 5 bases and 4 bases, with 10 bases remaining between them. Germline V CDR1 and CDR2: GTSNPN, SVGIG (reference sequence). The CDR3 loop spans 12 amino acids. In nucleotides, the CDR3 is TGTGCCTGGGCGAACCAGGCAGATACGCAGTATTTT. This encodes CAWANQADTQYF.

This chain connects TRBV5-1 to TRBJ1-1, with D unresolved. This CDR3 spans 13 amino acids. Trimming took 4 bases from V and 7 from J, leaving 14 bases between them. The V gene's germline CDR1 is SGHRS and CDR2 YFSETQ. The CDR3, as DNA: TGCGCCAGCAGCCTCCGCACCGGCCATGAAGCTTTCTTT. This translates into CASSLRTGHEAFF.

Turning to this clone: At the DNA level, this CDR3 is encoded by other sequences in the same sample as well. V and J are TRBV19 and TRBJ2-7; D is possibly TRBD2 (7 bases). This CDR3 is built from 14 residues. Germline assignment: CDR1 LNHDA and CDR2 SQIVND (reference sequence). V was pared by 3 bases and J by 4 bases, with 13 bases between. The CDR3 loop reads CASSIGGGPYEQYF. Here the CDR3 DNA reads TGTGCCAGTAGTATTGGCGGGGGCCCGTACGAGCAGTACTTC. Variable domain in full (rest from reference TRBV19 and TRBJ2-7): DGGITQSPKYLFRKEGQNVTLSCEQNLNHDAMYWYRQDPGQGLRLIYYSQIVNDFQKGDIAEGYSVSREKKESFPLTVTSAQKNPTAFYLCASSIGGGPYEQYFGPGTRLTVT.

This clone has a single count. The chain couples TRBV7-2 to TRBJ2-3; a weak D match, TRBD2 (5 bases). The V end was cut by 5 bases, the J end by 1 base, with 13 bases between. Germline V gene sequence: CDR1 SGHTA, CDR2 FQGNSA. CDR3 length: 15 residues. The CDR3 spells CASSPRGAGTDTQYF. The CDR3 nucleotides read TGTGCCAGCAGCCCCCGGGGAGCGGGCACAGATACGCAGTATTTT.

The V call is TRBV5-1, the J call TRBJ2-3; 10 bases line up with TRBD2. V shed 4 bases and J 3 bases; nucleotides not matched to a gene: 8. This CDR3 has 16 residues. Per germline, CDR1 SGHRS and CDR2 YFSETQ. CDR3 residues: CASSKSSGSGTDTQYF. CDR3 in DNA: TGCGCCAGCAGCAAATCTAGCGGGAGTGGGACAGATACGCAGTATTTT.

The rearrangement uses TRBV30 and TRBJ2-5; 15 positions agree with TRBD2. Germline trimming cut 4 bases from V and 5 bases from J; bases unmatched to any gene: 5. Germline CDR1 GTSNPN, CDR2 SVGIG (reference sequence). CDR3 size: 15 residues. The chain's CDR3 is CAWNGLAGGMETQYF. In DNA form, the CDR3 reads TGTGCCTGGAACGGACTAGCGGGAGGGATGGAGACCCAGTACTTC.

The V gene is TRBV6-5, the J gene TRBJ1-1; no firm D call. There are 13 residues in the CDR3. CDR1 is MNHEY, CDR2 SVGAGI, per germline. V was cut by 2 bases and J by 6 bases, with 10 bases left in between. The DNA of the CDR3 is TGTGCCAGCAGTTACCCCAGTAGCCCTGAAGCTTTCTTT. It encodes CASSYPSSPEAFF.

The J gene is TRBJ2-7, the V gene TRBV28; the D is unclear. V was trimmed by 5 bases and J by 0 bases, leaving 17 bases between them. Germline V gene sequence: CDR1 MDHEN, CDR2 SYDVKM. The CDR3 totals 16 residues. The CDR3 loop is CASSRGRSRSSYEQYF. DNA of the CDR3: TGTGCCAGCAGTCGCGGAAGATCGCGGAGCTCCTACGAGCAGTACTTC.

The rearrangement joins TRBV27 to TRBJ1-6; D is uncertain. The CDR3 runs 14 residues. Trimming shortened V by 5 bases and J by 6 bases, and 11 bases separated the two germline ends. Germline CDR1 and CDR2: MNHEY and SMNVEV (reference sequence). As DNA, the CDR3 is TGTGCCAGCAGTCCGGATGGGATTAATTCACCCCTCCACTTT. It is translated as CASSPDGINSPLHF.

The rearrangement uses TRBV6-5 and TRBJ2-3; 11 bases line up with TRBD2. After removal of 6 bases from V and 4 bases from J, the junction contained 3 bases not matched to a gene. There are 14 residues in the CDR3. Germline lookup yields CDR1 MNHEY and CDR2 SVGAGI. This CDR3 is CASRIAGGADTQYF. The CDR3 region has the DNA TGTGCCAGCAGGATAGCGGGAGGGGCAGATACGCAGTATTTT.

The sample holds a few counts of this clone. This chain links TRBV5-1 with TRBJ2-2; a possible D gene is TRBD2 (6 bases). From germline, CDR1 is SGHRS and CDR2 YFSETQ. The CDR3 consists of 15 residues. Between the trimmed V and J ends, which lost 1 base and 7 bases, there was a span of 14 bases. The CDR3 DNA reads as TGCGCCAGCAGCTTGAGCTCGCGGGGAAGCGGGGAGCTGTTTTTT. Translated: CASSLSSRGSGELFF.

The rearrangement uses TRBV2 and TRBJ2-7, with a possible D match to TRBD1 (6 bases). V gave up 8 bases and J gave up 3 bases, with 11 bases separating them. Looked up from germline, CDR1 is SNHLY and CDR2 is FYNNEI. The CDR3 runs 12 residues. CDR3 sequence: CASGHRDYEQYF. The CDR3 nucleotides read TGTGCCAGCGGACACAGGGACTACGAGCAGTACTTC.

V usage is TRBV6-5 and J usage is TRBJ1-5; D remains unclear. The CDR3 runs 12 residues. Germline CDR1 is MNHEY and CDR2 is SVGAGI. With 6 bases removed from V and 9 bases from J, the gap between germline ends came to 12 bases. The CDR3 nucleotides are TGTGCCAGCAGCGTCCTGGAGGGGCCCCAGCATTTT. Amino acid sequence: CASSVLEGPQHF.

V and J are TRBV19 and TRBJ2-2; no firm D call. Germline values: CDR1 LNHDA, CDR2 SQIVND (reference sequence). The CDR3 has 13 residues. Trimming shortened V by 6 bases and J by 9 bases, and 14 bases separated the two germline ends. CDR3 sequence: CASRFEVGRELFF. The CDR3 bases are TGTGCCAGTAGGTTCGAGGTAGGGAGGGAGCTGTTTTTT.

This clone showed up just a few times. Here the CDR3 DNA reads TGTGCCAGTATTAGGACGCCGTACTCTGGAAACACCATATATTTT. It is translated as CASIRTPYSGNTIYF. This rearrangement joins TRBV6-5 to TRBJ1-3; D is unresolved. This CDR3 contains 15 residues. The germline V gene encodes CDR1 MNHEY and CDR2 SVGAGI. The V end lost 9 bases, the J end lost 0 bases, and 15 bases lay between the germline ends.

This chain joins TRBV6-1 and TRBJ1-4; D is perhaps TRBD1 (5 bases). The germline CDR1 and CDR2 sequences are MNHNS and SASEGT. This CDR3 region has 15 residues. Trimming took off 1 base at V and 8 bases at J, with 14 bases between the two ends. CDR3 residues: CASSEGGGAPEKLFF. CDR3 DNA sequence: TGTGCCAGCAGTGAAGGGGGCGGGGCCCCGGAAAAACTGTTTTTT.

The rearrangement uses TRBV9 and TRBJ2-3; D ambiguous. V was clipped by 4 bases and J by 4 bases, with 10 bases between them. Looked up from germline, CDR1 is SGDLS and CDR2 is YYNGEE. This CDR3 has 13 residues. The CDR3 sequence: CASSPREADTQYF. The CDR3 DNA follows: TGTGCCAGCAGCCCCCGAGAAGCAGATACGCAGTATTTT.

This chain joins TRBV3-1 (or the pseudogene TRBV3-2) and TRBJ1-2; 10 bases line up with TRBD1. The germline gives CDR1 LGHDT, CDR2 YNNKEL (reference sequence). V shed 3 bases, J shed 4 bases, and the junction held 2 bases outside the gene matches. The CDR3 is 14 residues long. The CDR3 reads CASSHRDRGYGYTF. For the CDR3, the DNA is TGTGCCAGCAGCCACCGGGACAGGGGCTATGGCTACACCTTC.

This clone was seen a handful of times. The CDR3 region has the DNA TGTGCCAGCAGCGTAGGTGTCAGGGCCGCCTACGAGCAGTACTTC. Protein sequence: CASSVGVRAAYEQYF. The chain is built from TRBV9 and TRBJ2-7; a weak D match, TRBD1 (5 bases). V dropped 0 bases and J dropped 2 bases, with 12 bases sitting between them. The germline gives CDR1 SGDLS, CDR2 YYNGEE. The CDR3 sequence is 15 residues long.

V and J are TRBV19 and TRBJ2-2; D is undetermined. The germline gives CDR1 LNHDA, CDR2 SQIVND (reference sequence). The V gene lost 1 base and the J gene lost 3 bases, with 12 bases spanning the gap. The CDR3 has 16 residues. CDR3 protein: CASSIGGVTYTGELFF. CDR3 bases: TGTGCCAGTAGTATAGGAGGTGTGACCTACACCGGGGAGCTGTTTTTT.

The V call is TRBV6-1, the J call TRBJ1-1; unclear D gene. This CDR3 spans 15 amino acids. The V gene's germline CDR1 is MNHNS and CDR2 SASEGT. The V end was cut by 0 bases, the J end by 0 bases, with 8 bases between. CDR3 nucleotides: TGTGCCAGCAGTGAAGCGGTCACCATGAACACTGAAGCTTTCTTT. Amino acids: CASSEAVTMNTEAFF.